These 32 T cell receptor beta chains were all obtained from the same sample, sequenced in a study of blood T cell repertoires in COVID-19. Sequencing was performed with immunoSEQ multiplex PCR; in TCRdb, only in-frame clones are kept and a portion is missing. The sample yields about 89,000 clones, around 72% seen once. Specimen: peripheral blood. These receptor sequences come from a woman older than 75 with acute or convalescent COVID-19.

This clone was recorded a few times. J is TRBJ1-2 and V is TRBV19, with 8 bases lining up with TRBD1. The CDR3 covers 14 residues. Losses at the gene ends were 5 bases for V and 4 bases for J; bases not matched to a gene: 6. Germline assignment: CDR1 LNHDA and CDR2 SQIVND (reference sequence). CDR3 sequence: CASSGQQGVYGYTF. CDR3 nucleotide sequence: TGTGCCAGTAGTGGGCAACAGGGGGTCTATGGCTACACCTTC.

This clone has just one count. The rearrangement links TRBV6-2 or TRBV6-3 to TRBJ2-3; D gene unclear. Germline assignment: CDR1 MNHEY and CDR2 SVGEGT. V lost 0 bases to trimming and J lost 5 bases, with 9 bases between them. The CDR3 is 14 amino acids. For the CDR3, the DNA is TGTGCCAGCAGTTACTCGAGTTTCGGAGATACGCAGTATTTT. Protein product: CASSYSSFGDTQYF.

The chain couples TRBV29-1 to TRBJ2-2; the D gene is possibly TRBD2 (5 bases). CDR1 is SQVTM, CDR2 ANQGSEA, per germline. This CDR3 is 11 amino acids long. Trimming took off 7 bases at V and 5 bases at J, with 8 bases between the two ends. The CDR3 spells CSARRTGELFF. CDR3 sequence (DNA): TGCAGCGCCAGGAGGACCGGGGAGCTGTTTTTT.

With respect to this clone: A clone one base away is much larger, so this may be a read error. J is TRBJ2-7 and V is TRBV7-3; D gene uncertain. The CDR3 covers 12 residues. The germline V gene has CDR1 SGHTA and CDR2 FQGTGA. The V end lost 2 bases, the J end lost 3 bases, and 5 bases lay between the germline ends. As DNA, the CDR3 is TGTGCCAGCAGCTTAGGCTTCTACGAGCAGTACTTC. Protein product: CASSLGFYEQYF.

This clone was counted a few times. The CDR3 bases are TGTGCCACCAGTGACTCCGGGACAGGGGGTGAAAAACTGTTTTTT. Its protein is CATSDSGTGGEKLFF. This chain uses TRBV24-1 with TRBJ1-4; TRBD1 aligns across 11 bases. Trimming at V came to 4 bases and at J to 7 bases, leaving 4 bases not matched to a gene. The CDR3 runs 15 residues. The germline gives CDR1 KGHDR, CDR2 SFDVKD.

This sequence joins TRBV2 and TRBJ1-5, with no clear D. This CDR3 is 13 amino acids long. Looked up from germline, CDR1 is SNHLY and CDR2 is FYNNEI. V lost 8 bases to trimming and J lost 0 bases, with 8 bases between them. CDR3 nucleotides: TGTGCCAGCGCGGGAGATAGCAATCAGCCCCAGCATTTT. As protein: CASAGDSNQPQHF.

This clone was detected only once. The chain is built from TRBV18 and TRBJ2-3, with 9 bases that match TRBD2. The V gene end was trimmed by 6 bases and the J gene end by 1 base; junction bases not matched to a gene: 8. Germline CDR1 KGHSH, CDR2 LQKENI. The CDR3 extends over 16 amino acids. CDR3 bases: TGTGCCAGCTCCAGCTCGGCTAGCGGGGGCACAGATACGCAGTATTTT. It translates to CASSSSASGGTDTQYF.

The V and J genes are TRBV29-1 and TRBJ2-2; D might be TRBD2 (5 bases). The V gene's germline CDR1 is SQVTM and CDR2 ANQGSEA. The CDR3 runs 12 residues. Trimming stripped 3 bases from V and 5 bases from J, with 7 bases between. The CDR3 reads CSVERDTGELFF. CDR3 nucleotides: TGCAGCGTTGAGAGGGATACCGGGGAGCTGTTTTTT.

The rearrangement joins TRBV6-4 to TRBJ2-2; 7 bases map to TRBD2. The junction had 5 bases not matched to a gene; V was cut back by 5 bases and J by 2 bases. Germline assignment: CDR1 MRHNA and CDR2 SNTAGT. This CDR3 has 15 residues. CDR3 DNA: TGTGCCAGCAGTCCCCGGGGGGAAAACACCGGGGAGCTGTTTTTT. Encoded protein: CASSPRGENTGELFF.

This clone was counted only a few times. The rearrangement uses TRBV19 and TRBJ1-1, with D possibly matching TRBD1 (5 bases). Germline V gene lookup returns CDR1 LNHDA and CDR2 SQIVND (reference sequence). The CDR3 spans 16 residues. V gave up 6 bases and J gave up 1 base, with 18 bases separating them. The CDR3 nucleotides read TGTGCCAGTAGACCCCAAGGGGTCAGGTCGAACACTGAAGCTTTCTTT. It specifies CASRPQGVRSNTEAFF.

The V and J genes are TRBV6-2 or TRBV6-3 and TRBJ2-1; possible D gene TRBD2, 5 bases. The V and J ends lost 0 bases and 7 bases respectively, with 13 bases between them. CDR1 MNHEY and CDR2 SVGEGT come from the germline V gene. CDR3 size: 15 residues. CDR3 nucleotides: TGTGCCAGCAGTTACTCGTCGGGCCCGGGAAATGAGCAGTTCTTC. Translation gives CASSYSSGPGNEQFF.

J is TRBJ2-5 and V is TRBV6-1, with 9 bases matching TRBD2. The trim removed 1 base at V and 1 base at J, leaving 1 base unmatched. The CDR3 extends over 15 amino acids. Per germline, CDR1 MNHNS and CDR2 SASEGT. Written as DNA, the CDR3 is TGTGCCAGCAGTGAAGGGCGGGGGGGCCAAGAGACCCAGTACTTC. It encodes CASSEGRGGQETQYF.

The chain has TRBV25-1 and TRBJ2-7, with a tentative D call TRBD2 (6 bases). CDR3 length: 13 residues. The V gene lost 4 bases and the J gene lost 4 bases, with 11 bases spanning the gap. Per the germline V gene, CDR1 is MGHDK and CDR2 is SYGVNS. In DNA, the CDR3 is TGTGCCAGCAGTGCCGCGGGGAATTACGAGCAGTACTTC. It yields the protein CASSAAGNYEQYF.

CDR3 nucleotides: TGTGCCAGCAGCGTAGGGGGTCGAGGGGAAAAACTGTTTTTT. Translated, it gives CASSVGGRGEKLFF. The V and J genes are TRBV9 and TRBJ1-4; D not certain. Germline-derived CDR1 and CDR2 are SGDLS and YYNGEE. This CDR3 has 14 amino acids. The ends were cut back, 0 bases at V and 8 bases at J, with 11 bases in the middle.

V and J are TRBV14 and TRBJ1-2; possibly TRBD1 for D (5 bases). CDR3 length: 13 amino acids. Trimming shortened V by 3 bases and J by 8 bases, and 13 bases separated the two germline ends. Germline V gene lookup returns CDR1 SGHDN and CDR2 FVKESK. CDR3: CASSQYVGRGYTF. For the CDR3, the DNA is TGTGCCAGCAGCCAGTATGTGGGGCGAGGCTACACCTTC. Together with reference TRBV14 and TRBJ1-2, the CDR3 gives the full variable domain: EAGVTQFPSHSVIEKGQTVTLRCDPISGHDNLYWYRRVMGKEIKFLLHFVKESKQDESGMPNNRFLAERTGGTYSTLKVQPAELEDSGVYFCASSQYVGRGYTFGSGTRLTVV.

This clone turned up a few times. The chain carries TRBV2 and TRBJ2-7, with D unclear. V lost 7 bases and J lost 1, with 14 bases in between. The CDR3 covers 14 residues. Germline loops: CDR1 SNHLY, CDR2 FYNNEI. The CDR3 here is CASTQRPSSYEQYF. CDR3 nucleotides: TGTGCCAGCACCCAGAGGCCCTCGTCCTACGAGCAGTACTTC.

V is TRBV6-2 or TRBV6-3 and J is TRBJ1-5; the match to TRBD1 covers 7 bases. V shed 6 bases and J 3 bases; nucleotides not matched to a gene: 5. Per germline, CDR1 MNHEY and CDR2 SVGEGT. The CDR3 loop spans 14 amino acids. The CDR3 loop is CASSRGFFNQPQHF. DNA of the CDR3: TGTGCCAGCAGCAGGGGGTTCTTCAATCAGCCCCAGCATTTT.

This CDR3 reads CSASGPANYGYTF. The CDR3, as DNA: TGCAGTGCTAGTGGCCCAGCGAACTATGGCTACACCTTC. The chain recombines TRBV20-1 with TRBJ1-2, with D unresolved. The germline V and J ends were trimmed by 3 bases and 2 bases, with 10 bases remaining between them. There are 13 residues in the CDR3. Germline V gene sequence: CDR1 DFQATT, CDR2 SNEGSKA (reference sequence).

The chain uses TRBV11-2 and TRBJ2-2, with TRBD2 matching 7 bases. J lost 5 bases, V lost 5 bases, and 5 bases had no gene match. This CDR3 has 14 amino acids. Germline V CDR1 and CDR2: SGHAT, FQNNGV. CDR3 sequence (DNA): TGTGCCAGCAGCCCACAAGCGGGGACCGGGGAGCTGTTTTTT. Translating gives CASSPQAGTGELFF.

V is TRBV5-1 and J is TRBJ2-1; 8 positions match TRBD1. Germline CDR1 reads SGHRS; CDR2 reads YFSETQ. There are 15 residues in the CDR3. V gave up 4 bases and J gave up 1 base; unmatched junction bases: 4. In nucleotides, the CDR3 is TGCGCCAGCAGCCCGACAGGGGAATCCTACAATGAGCAGTTCTTC. It is translated as CASSPTGESYNEQFF. Drawing the rest from reference TRBV5-1 and TRBJ2-1, the complete variable domain is KAGVTQTPRYLIKTRGQQVTLSCSPISGHRSVSWYQQTPGQGLQFLFEYFSETQRNKGNFPGRFSGRQFSNSRSEMNVSTLELGDSALYLCASSPTGESYNEQFFGPGTRLTVL.

The rearrangement uses TRBV18 and TRBJ2-5; 7 nucleotides match TRBD1. This CDR3 has 18 amino acids. V dropped 2 bases and J dropped 1; count of bases not matched to a gene: 13. Per the germline V gene, CDR1 is KGHSH and CDR2 is LQKENI. The CDR3 region is CASSPFFLKAGGQETQYF. DNA for the CDR3: TGTGCCAGCTCACCATTCTTTCTAAAGGCAGGGGGCCAAGAGACCCAGTACTTC.

This chain joins TRBV4-3 and TRBJ1-1, with D maybe TRBD1 (6 bases). Germline values: CDR1 LGHNA, CDR2 YSLEER. This CDR3 has 21 residues. V gave up 0 bases and J gave up 3 bases, with 29 bases separating them. CDR3: CASSQDLLGTGTSIFDTEAFF. CDR3 DNA: TGCGCCAGCAGCCAAGATTTACTGGGTACCGGGACATCAATATTTGACACTGAAGCTTTCTTT.

V and J are TRBV9 and TRBJ2-1; D is unclear. V dropped 0 bases and J dropped 3 bases, with 7 bases sitting between them. CDR3 length: 14 amino acids. Germline assignment: CDR1 SGDLS and CDR2 YYNGEE. DNA for the CDR3: TGTGCCAGCAGCGTAGGGTCTAACTACAATGAGCAGTTCTTC. It specifies CASSVGSNYNEQFF.

The CDR3 DNA reads TGTGCCAGCAGCTACCCAGCAGGGGGCACTGAAGCTTTCTTT. Translated: CASSYPAGGTEAFF. The chain combines TRBV11-2 with TRBJ1-1, with 7 positions matching TRBD1. J was trimmed by 4 bases and V by 4 bases; bases with no gene match: 6. The V gene's germline CDR1 is SGHAT and CDR2 FQNNGV. CDR3 length: 14 amino acids.

This clone showed up just a few times. The sample carries other DNA sequences with the same CDR3. The chain recombines TRBV5-1 with TRBJ1-2; possible D gene TRBD1, 5 bases. V lost 4 bases and J 2 bases, leaving 9 bases between the germline ends. The CDR3 covers 13 residues. Per the germline V gene, CDR1 is SGHRS and CDR2 is YFSETQ. CDR3 in amino acids: CASSGGTNYGYTF. The CDR3 DNA reads as TGCGCCAGCAGCGGCGGGACGAACTATGGCTACACCTTC.

The V call is TRBV9, the J call TRBJ2-5; 8 bases map to TRBD1. Germline CDR1 SGDLS, CDR2 YYNGEE. Germline trimming cut 2 bases from V and 3 bases from J; bases unmatched to any gene: 6. The length of the CDR3 is 15 residues. CDR3 sequence: CASSVDQTGEETQYF. In DNA form, the CDR3 reads TGTGCCAGCAGCGTCGACCAGACAGGGGAAGAGACCCAGTACTTC.

This rearrangement joins TRBV6-2 or TRBV6-3 to TRBJ1-1, with D tentatively TRBD1 (6 bases). This CDR3 has 14 amino acids. CDR1 and CDR2 (germline): MNHEY, SVGEGT. Between the trimmed V and J ends, which lost 0 bases and 8 bases, there was a span of 13 bases. The CDR3 here is CASSYSGGAREAFF. The DNA of the CDR3 is TGTGCCAGCAGTTACTCCGGGGGGGCAAGAGAAGCTTTCTTT.

This clone was seen a few times. The V gene is TRBV5-8, the J gene TRBJ2-6; D may be TRBD1 (6 bases). The CDR3 runs 16 residues. V was cut by 3 bases and J by 2 bases, with 12 bases left in between. CDR1 and CDR2 (germline): SGHTS, YDEGEE. Here the CDR3 reads CASSSYRDTGANVLTF. CDR3 in DNA: TGTGCCAGCAGCTCGTATAGGGACACTGGGGCCAACGTCCTGACTTTC.

This sequence joins TRBV18 and TRBJ1-1; 11 positions agree with TRBD1. The CDR3 runs to 15 residues. J was trimmed by 5 bases and V by 0 bases; bases with no gene match: 2. Germline loops: CDR1 KGHSH, CDR2 LQKENI. The CDR3 coding sequence is TGTGCCAGCTCACCACCGGGACAGGGGGTGACTGAAGCTTTCTTT. This translates into CASSPPGQGVTEAFF.

The chain combines TRBV5-1 with TRBJ1-1; the D is unclear. CDR3 length: 13 amino acids. The germline V gene has CDR1 SGHRS and CDR2 YFSETQ. Trimming took off 4 bases at V and 5 bases at J, with 12 bases between the two ends. This chain's CDR3 is CASSPGTGTEAFF. The CDR3 region has the DNA TGCGCCAGCAGCCCCGGAACGGGAACTGAAGCTTTCTTT.

This rearrangement joins TRBV7-6 to TRBJ1-2; D possibly corresponds to TRBD1 (6 bases). This CDR3 has 14 residues. Germline V gene sequence: CDR1 SGHVS, CDR2 FNYEAQ. Trimming removed 0 bases at V and 5 bases at J, with 10 bases between. CDR3 loop: CASSLALRGYGYTF. As DNA, the CDR3 is TGTGCCAGCAGCTTAGCCCTAAGGGGGTATGGCTACACCTTC.

V usage is TRBV28 and J usage is TRBJ1-2; D gene unclear. This CDR3 contains 14 residues. Trimming removed 2 bases from V and 3 bases from J, with 10 bases in between. CDR1 is MDHEN, CDR2 SYDVKM, per germline. This chain's CDR3 is CASSLLGQDYGYTF. The DNA of the CDR3 is TGTGCCAGCAGTTTACTGGGTCAGGACTATGGCTACACCTTC.